This paragraph covers one T cell receptor (beta chain) sequence. Its antigen is currently unknown. This entry comes from a study of shared clonotypes between healthy human individuals. Study-wide context: Participating donors consisted of two women and a few men aged 18 to 49. Researchers assigned three CD4 naive, three CD4 memory, two CD8 naive and one CD8 memory plate to each donor.

Study-wide results and caveats: Rarefaction indicated that sorted-subset sequencing remained incomplete although depth was large.

Original processing methods: Filtering differed, since immunoSEQ gave only junction sequences and no quality scores. This table comes from immunoSEQ multiplex PCR, and its TCRdb copy is limited to in-frame clones, with some not included. Clone size and V and J calls were adopted from that table, with D and trimming inferred from the DNA. In the table there are 2 million to 2.5 million clones, over 85% of which are singletons. The CDR3 has 18 residues. The trim removed 0 bases at V and 7 bases at J, leaving 11 bases unmatched. CDR1 SGHRS and CDR2 YFSETQ come from the germline V gene. Material for sequencing was naive CD4+ T cells from PBMCs. This sample's subset: CD45RA+ positively selected. The clonotype originates from a man in his late teens or twenties in good health. Some clones in this sample may be carry-over from other donors' samples. The genes are TRBV5-1 and TRBJ2-1, with 12 bases matching TRBD2. CDR3 residues: CASSLAVLTSGRGNEQFF. In DNA form, the CDR3 reads TGCGCCAGCAGCTTGGCCGTCTTGACTAGCGGGAGAGGGAATGAGCAGTTCTTC.